A selection of T cell receptor beta chains follows, all from one sample in a study of T-cell reconstitution after alpha-beta-depleted transplantation in children. TCRdb re-called the PCR reads through MiXCR, storing one row per CDR3 protein. The repertoire holds 30,000 or so distinct CDR3 sequences, with about 7% as singletons. The sample consisted of peripheral blood, taken 60 days after TCRalphabeta/CD19-depleted stem cell transplant. All receptors come from a child under two years old who had a stem cell transplant for acute myeloid leukemia, so the T cells may come from the graft donor. CDR3s include the opening cysteine and the closing phenylalanine or tryptophan. A D gene is named only where the DNA matches it firmly. Expanded clones get a size class; other rows say once, few or many, or leave the size out.

TRBJ1-2	TRBV13	-	-	CASSAGLLCYGYTF	TGTGCCAGCAGCGCCGGGCTCCTCTGCTATGGCTACACCTTC
TRBJ1-2	TRBV29-1	many	TRBD1	CSAPSRQGHGYTF	TGCAGCGCACCTAGTAGACAGGGGCATGGCTACACCTTC
TRBJ1-5	TRBV5-5	many	-	CASSFLPGRSNQPQHF	TGTGCCAGCAGCTTTCTACCGGGACGGAGCAATCAGCCCCAGCATTTT
TRBJ2-2	TRBV7-2	many	TRBD2	CASSLWGRDGELFF	TGTGCCAGCAGCTTATGGGGGAGGGACGGGGAGCTGTTTTTT
TRBJ2-1	TRBV10-3	many	TRBD2	CAVGLAGFSSYNEQFF	TGTGCCGTTGGACTAGCGGGGTTTAGCTCCTACAATGAGCAGTTCTTC
TRBJ2-7	TRBV5-6	many	-	CASSLEWGSREQYF	TGTGCCAGCAGCTTGGAATGGGGATCTCGCGAGCAGTACTTC
TRBJ2-1	TRBV7-2	many	-	CASSFHPSSYNEQFF	TGTGCCAGCAGCTTCCACCCGAGCTCCTACAATGAGCAGTTCTTC
TRBJ2-3	TRBV4-3	many	TRBD1	CASSQDGRGRGDTQYF	TGCGCCAGCAGCCAAGATGGCAGGGGGAGAGGTGATACGCAGTATTTT
TRBJ1-1	TRBV25-1	many	-	CASSRRGTEAFF	TGTGCCAGCAGCCGGCGGGGGACTGAAGCTTTCTTT
TRBJ2-2	TRBV5-5	many	-	CASSIQLTRANTGELFF	TGTGCCAGCAGCATTCAGCTGACCAGGGCGAACACCGGGGAGCTGTTTTTT
TRBJ2-7	TRBV4-2	many	-	CASSQDLVRGIADSSYEQYF	TGTGCCAGCAGCCAAGACTTGGTAAGGGGGATAGCGGACAGCTCCTACGAGCAGTACTTC
TRBJ2-7	TRBV6-4	many	-	CASSGGYFYEQYF	TGTGCCAGCAGCGGCGGGTATTTCTACGAGCAGTACTTC
TRBJ2-7	TRBV27	many	TRBD1	CASSHGTGFSYEQYF	TGTGCCAGCAGTCACGGGACAGGGTTCAGCTACGAGCAGTACTTC
TRBJ2-5	TRBV7-2	many	TRBD1	CASSFPGQGRTQYF	TGTGCCAGCAGCTTCCCGGGACAGGGAAGGACCCAGTACTTC
TRBJ2-1	TRBV7-8	many	TRBD2	CASSHGGNEQFF	TGTGCCAGCAGCCACGGGGGGAATGAGCAGTTCTTC
TRBJ1-2	TRBV5-6	many	TRBD1	CASSFEGAYGYTF	TGTGCCAGCAGCTTTGAGGGGGCGTATGGCTACACCTTC
TRBJ2-6	TRBV5-1	many	-	CASSFYKVAVSGANVLTF	TGCGCCAGCAGCTTTTACAAGGTCGCCGTCTCTGGGGCCAACGTCCTGACTTTC